This TCR beta chain derives from a study of tumor and adjacent non-tumor tissue in lung cancer. This sample's RNA came from whole unsorted tissue. Between August and November 2014, newly diagnosed, chemotherapy-naive lung cancer patients underwent thoracic surgery in China. A modified ARM-PCR protocol with three rounds of nested PCR amplified TCRbeta. TCRdb re-called the multiplex PCR reads with MiXCR, one entry per CDR3 protein. The table includes approximately 79,000 distinct CDR3 sequences, around 59% detected once. Looked up from germline, CDR1 is MDHEN and CDR2 is SYDVKM. CDR3 length: 14 residues. V was shortened by 5 bases and J by 9 bases, with 17 bases between the two germline ends.

The material sequenced was lung tumor tissue. The sequence was obtained from an older man with non-small cell lung cancer. The chain has TRBV28 and TRBJ2-1; the D gene could be TRBD1 or TRBD2 (5 bases each). The CDR3 nucleotides are TGTGCCAGCAGTCCGCCGACGCTAGGGACTGAGCAGTTCTTC. This encodes CASSPPTLGTEQFF.